The T cell receptor beta chain described here comes from a study of cytomegalovirus exposure and HLA in healthy donors. Primers: 60 Vbeta forward and 13 Jbeta reverse. TCRdb's table, derived via immunoSEQ multiplex PCR, lists solely in-frame clones and lacks some. This sample has about 83,000 clones, with around 81% found just once. Points from the study as a whole: Confirmation was obtained in vitro that a few CMV-associated chains are specific for CMV antigens.

Comment on this clone: Its antigen is unidentified.

V dropped 4 bases and J dropped 5 bases, with 14 bases sitting between them. Germline lookup yields CDR1 SQVTM and CDR2 ANQGSEA. The length of the CDR3 is 13 residues. What was sequenced was PBMCs. The receptor's source is a woman aged 25 to 39 in good health and CMV-seronegative. The chain links TRBV29-1 to TRBJ1-1; D perhaps matches TRBD1 (5 bases). This CDR3 is CSVGPRVGTEAFF. The CDR3 coding sequence is TGCAGCGTTGGCCCCAGGGTTGGGACTGAAGCTTTCTTT.